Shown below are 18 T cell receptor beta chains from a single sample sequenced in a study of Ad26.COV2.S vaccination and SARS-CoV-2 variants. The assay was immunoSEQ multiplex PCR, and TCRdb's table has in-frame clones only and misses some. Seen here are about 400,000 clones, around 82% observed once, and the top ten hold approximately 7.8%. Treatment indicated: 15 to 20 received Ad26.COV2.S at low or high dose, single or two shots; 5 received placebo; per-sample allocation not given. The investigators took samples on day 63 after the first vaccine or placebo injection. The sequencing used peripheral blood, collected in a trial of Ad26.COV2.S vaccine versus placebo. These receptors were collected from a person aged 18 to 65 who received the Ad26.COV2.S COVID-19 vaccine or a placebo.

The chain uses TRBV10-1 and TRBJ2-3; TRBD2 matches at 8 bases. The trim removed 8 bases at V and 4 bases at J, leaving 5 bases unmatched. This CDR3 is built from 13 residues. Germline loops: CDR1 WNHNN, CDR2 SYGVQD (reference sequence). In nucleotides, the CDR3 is TGCGCCAGCGCGAATAGCGGGGCAGATACGCAGTATTTT. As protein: CASANSGADTQYF.

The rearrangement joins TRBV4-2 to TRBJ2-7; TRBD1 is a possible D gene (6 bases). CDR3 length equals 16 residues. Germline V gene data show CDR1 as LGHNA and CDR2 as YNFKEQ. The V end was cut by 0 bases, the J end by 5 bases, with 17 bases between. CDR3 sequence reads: CASSQDFGQGIHEQYF. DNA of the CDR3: TGTGCCAGCAGCCAAGACTTCGGCCAGGGGATCCACGAGCAGTACTTC.

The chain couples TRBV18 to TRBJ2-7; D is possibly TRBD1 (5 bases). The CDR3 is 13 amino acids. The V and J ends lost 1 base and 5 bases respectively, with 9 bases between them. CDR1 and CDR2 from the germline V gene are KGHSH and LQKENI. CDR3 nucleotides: TGTGCCAGCTCACCACAGGGGCGGCACGAGCAGTACTTC. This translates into CASSPQGRHEQYF.

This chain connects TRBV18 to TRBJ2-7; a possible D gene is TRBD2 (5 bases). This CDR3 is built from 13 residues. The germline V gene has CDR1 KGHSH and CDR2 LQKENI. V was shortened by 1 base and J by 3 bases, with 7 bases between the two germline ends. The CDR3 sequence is CASSPLRGYEQYF. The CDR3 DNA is TGTGCCAGCTCACCACTTCGGGGCTACGAGCAGTACTTC.

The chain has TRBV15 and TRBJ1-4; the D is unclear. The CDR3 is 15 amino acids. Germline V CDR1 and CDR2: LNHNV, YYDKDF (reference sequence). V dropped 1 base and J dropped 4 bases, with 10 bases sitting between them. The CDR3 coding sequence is TGTGCCACCAGCAGAGGTGCGCTTATTAATGAAAAACTGTTTTTT. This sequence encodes CATSRGALINEKLFF.

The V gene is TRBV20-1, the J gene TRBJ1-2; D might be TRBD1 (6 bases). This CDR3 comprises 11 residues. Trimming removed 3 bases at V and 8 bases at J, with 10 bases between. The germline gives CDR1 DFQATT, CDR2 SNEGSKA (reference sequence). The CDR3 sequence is CSASTGPGYTF. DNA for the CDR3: TGCAGTGCTAGCACAGGGCCCGGCTACACCTTC.

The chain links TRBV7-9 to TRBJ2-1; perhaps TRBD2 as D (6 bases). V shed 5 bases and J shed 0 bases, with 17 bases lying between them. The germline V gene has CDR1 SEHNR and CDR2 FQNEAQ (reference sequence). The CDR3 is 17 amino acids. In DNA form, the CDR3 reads TGTGCCAGCAGCCCTAAACTGGGACTTAGCTCCTACAATGAGCAGTTCTTC. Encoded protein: CASSPKLGLSSYNEQFF. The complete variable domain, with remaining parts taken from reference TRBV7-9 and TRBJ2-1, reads DTGVSQNPRHKITKRGQNVTFRCDPISEHNRLYWYRQTLGQGPEFLTYFQNEAQLEKSRLLSDRFSAERPKGSFSTLEIQRTEQGDSAMYLCASSPKLGLSSYNEQFFGPGTRLTVL.

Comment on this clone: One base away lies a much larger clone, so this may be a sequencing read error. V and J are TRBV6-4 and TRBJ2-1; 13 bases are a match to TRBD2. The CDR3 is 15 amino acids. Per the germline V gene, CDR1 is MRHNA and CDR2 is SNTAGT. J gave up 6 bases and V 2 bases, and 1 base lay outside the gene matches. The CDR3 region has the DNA TGTGCCAGCAGTGACACTAGCGGGGGGGCCAATGAGCAGTTCTTC. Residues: CASSDTSGGANEQFF.

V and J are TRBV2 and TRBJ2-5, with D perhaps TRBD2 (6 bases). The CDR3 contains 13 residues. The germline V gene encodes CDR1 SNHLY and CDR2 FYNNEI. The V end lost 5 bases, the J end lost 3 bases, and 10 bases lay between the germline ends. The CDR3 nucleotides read TGTGCCAGCAGTAAGGAGCGGGAAGAGACCCAGTACTTC. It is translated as CASSKEREETQYF.

This chain's CDR3 is CATSLGQASEQYF. The CDR3 DNA reads TGTGCCACCAGCTTGGGACAGGCGAGCGAGCAGTACTTC. The chain links TRBV15 to TRBJ2-7; 8 nucleotides agree with TRBD1. The V and J ends lost 5 bases and 6 bases, in that order; junction bases with no gene match: 6. The CDR3 covers 13 residues. Per germline, CDR1 LNHNV and CDR2 YYDKDF (reference sequence).

This CDR3 reads CASSVLGGAVQEKLFF. Here the CDR3 DNA reads TGTGCCAGTAGCGTCTTGGGAGGGGCCGTTCAAGAAAAACTGTTTTTT. This chain joins TRBV19 and TRBJ1-4; TRBD1 might be the D (5 bases). V gave up 6 bases and J gave up 8 bases, with 22 bases separating them. The length of the CDR3 is 16 residues. Germline lookup yields CDR1 LNHDA and CDR2 SQIVND (reference sequence).

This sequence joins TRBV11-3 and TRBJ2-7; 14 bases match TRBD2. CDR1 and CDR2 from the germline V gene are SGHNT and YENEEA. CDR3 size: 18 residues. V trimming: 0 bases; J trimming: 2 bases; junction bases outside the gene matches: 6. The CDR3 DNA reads TGTGCCAGCAGCTTAGATCTGGGACTAGCGGGAGTTCCCTACGAGCAGTACTTC. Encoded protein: CASSLDLGLAGVPYEQYF.

The CDR3: CASSRTKTGFNQPQHF. CDR3 bases: TGTGCCAGCAGCCGCACAAAGACAGGCTTCAATCAGCCCCAGCATTTT. The chain uses TRBV5-5 and TRBJ1-5, with D maybe TRBD1 (6 bases). Germline CDR1 is SGHKS and CDR2 is YYEKEE (reference sequence). V was pared by 4 bases and J by 3 bases, with 17 bases between. The CDR3 runs to 16 residues.

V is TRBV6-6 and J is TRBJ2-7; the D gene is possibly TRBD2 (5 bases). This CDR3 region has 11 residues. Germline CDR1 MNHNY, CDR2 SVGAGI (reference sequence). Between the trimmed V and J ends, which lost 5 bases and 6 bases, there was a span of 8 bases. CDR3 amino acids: CASSTGGEQYF. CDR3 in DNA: TGTGCCAGCAGTACCGGAGGCGAGCAGTACTTC.

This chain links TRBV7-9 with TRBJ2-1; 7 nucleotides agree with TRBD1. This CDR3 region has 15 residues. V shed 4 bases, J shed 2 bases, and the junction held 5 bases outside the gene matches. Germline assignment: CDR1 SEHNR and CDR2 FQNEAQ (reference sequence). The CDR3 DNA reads TGTGCCAGCAGCTCTACAGGGGCCCCCTACAATGAGCAGTTCTTC. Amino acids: CASSSTGAPYNEQFF.

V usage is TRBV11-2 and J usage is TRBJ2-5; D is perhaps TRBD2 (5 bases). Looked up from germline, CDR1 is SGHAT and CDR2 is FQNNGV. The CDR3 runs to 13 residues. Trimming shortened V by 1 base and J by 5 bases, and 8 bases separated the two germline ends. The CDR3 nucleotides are TGTGCCAGCAGCTTAGGGACTGGGGAGACCCAGTACTTC. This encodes CASSLGTGETQYF. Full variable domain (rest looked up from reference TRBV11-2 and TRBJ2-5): EAGVAQSPRYKIIEKRQSVAFWCNPISGHATLYWYQQILGQGPKLLIQFQNNGVVDDSQLPKDRFSAERLKGVDSTLKIQPAKLEDSAVYLCASSLGTGETQYFGPGTRLLVL.

The CDR3 region has the DNA TGTGCCAGCAGCCCCAGGGGTGGTGAAGAGACCCAGTACTTC. The encoded protein is CASSPRGGEETQYF. The chain carries TRBV3-1 (or the pseudogene TRBV3-2) and TRBJ2-5; D is perhaps TRBD1 (6 bases). Trimming left V 4 bases short and J 3 bases short, with 12 bases between. This CDR3 contains 14 residues. In germline, CDR1 is LGHDT, CDR2 YNNKEL (reference sequence).

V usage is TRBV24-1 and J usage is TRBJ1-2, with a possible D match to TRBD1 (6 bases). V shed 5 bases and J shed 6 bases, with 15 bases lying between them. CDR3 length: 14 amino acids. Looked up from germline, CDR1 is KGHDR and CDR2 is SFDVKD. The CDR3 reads CATSGGGIENGYTF. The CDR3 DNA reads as TGTGCCACCAGTGGAGGGGGGATTGAGAATGGCTACACCTTC.